The subject of this entry is one T cell receptor beta chain. This record comes from a study of blood T cell repertoires in COVID-19. Whole-study context: Sites across the United States, Italy and Spain contributed samples from acute and convalescent COVID-19. Nucleic acid was either cDNA or gDNA, and it came from T cells, B-cell-depleted T cells, or PBMCs.

The CDR3 has 15 residues. CDR1 SGHDT and CDR2 YYEEEE come from the germline V gene. The V end was cut by 0 bases, the J end by 0 bases, with 8 bases between. Per the study methods: Amplification of reference gene primers was used by the study to estimate nucleated cell counts. Assay: immunoSEQ multiplex PCR; the TCRdb copy retains only in-frame clones and omits some. V and J calls and clone size are as listed in that table; D and trimming were resolved from the DNA. The sample includes roughly 220,000 clones, 84% of them seen just once. The chain uses TRBV5-6 and TRBJ2-3; D not certain. This TCR was recovered from a woman aged 55-75 years with acute or convalescent COVID-19. The sequencing sample was made of peripheral blood. CDR3 residues: CASSLAPVSTDTQYF. The CDR3 nucleotides read TGTGCCAGCAGCTTGGCCCCGGTAAGCACAGATACGCAGTATTTT.